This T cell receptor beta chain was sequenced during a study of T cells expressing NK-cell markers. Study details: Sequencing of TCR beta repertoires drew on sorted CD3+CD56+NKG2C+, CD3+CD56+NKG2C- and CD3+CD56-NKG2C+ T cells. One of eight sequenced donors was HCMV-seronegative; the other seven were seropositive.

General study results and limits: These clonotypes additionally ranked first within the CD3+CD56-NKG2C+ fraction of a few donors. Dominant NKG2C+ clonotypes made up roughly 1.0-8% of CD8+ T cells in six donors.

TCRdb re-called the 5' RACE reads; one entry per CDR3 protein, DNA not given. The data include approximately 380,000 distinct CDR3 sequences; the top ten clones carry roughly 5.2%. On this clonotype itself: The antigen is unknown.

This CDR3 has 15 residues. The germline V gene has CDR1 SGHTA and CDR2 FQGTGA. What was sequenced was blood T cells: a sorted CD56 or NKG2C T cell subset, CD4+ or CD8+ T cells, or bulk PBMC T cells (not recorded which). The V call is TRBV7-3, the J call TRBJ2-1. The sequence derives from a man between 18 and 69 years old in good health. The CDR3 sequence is CASSPQIYSSNEQFF.